One sample yielded the 8 T cell receptor beta chains listed below, sequenced in a study of cytomegalovirus exposure and HLA in healthy donors. The PCR made use of 60 Vbeta and 13 Jbeta primers. Clones were sequenced by immunoSEQ multiplex PCR, and TCRdb holds only the in-frame ones, with some missing. The sample holds about 220,000 clones, 70% to 80% seen once. Sequencing was carried out using PBMCs. The origin of the receptors is a woman in her twenties or thirties in good health and CMV-seronegative.

V is TRBV7-9 and J is TRBJ2-2; 12 bases are shared with TRBD2. Germline CDR1 reads SEHNR; CDR2 reads FQNEAQ (reference sequence). V shed 4 bases and J 5 bases; nucleotides not matched to a gene: 2. CDR3 length: 15 amino acids. The DNA for the CDR3 is TGTGCCAGCAGCTCGACTAGCGGGAGAACCGGGGAGCTGTTTTTT. Protein sequence: CASSSTSGRTGELFF.

The rearrangement joins TRBV4-1 to TRBJ2-5; 8 nucleotides line up with TRBD2. The end of the DNA is better explained by TRBJ2-7, so the J call may be wrong. The CDR3 totals 15 residues. Germline V gene data show CDR1 as MGHRA and CDR2 as YSYEKL. The DNA of the CDR3 is TGCGCCAGCAGCCACTCCAGCGGGAGTAACTACGAGCAGTACTTC. As protein: CASSHSSGSNYEQYF.

The J gene is TRBJ2-3, the V gene TRBV30; a weak D match, TRBD1 (5 bases). Deletions cut 4 bases from V and 3 bases from J, with 20 bases between. The germline V gene has CDR1 GTSNPN and CDR2 SVGIG (reference sequence). The CDR3 spans 16 residues. The CDR3 sequence is CAWTLGARPWTDTQYF. The CDR3 DNA sequence: TGTGCCTGGACCCTAGGGGCCCGTCCGTGGACAGATACGCAGTATTTT.

The chain combines TRBV29-1 with TRBJ1-1; no definite D call. Trimming removed 5 bases from V and 2 bases from J, with 6 bases in between. Germline V lookup: CDR1 SQVTM, CDR2 ANQGSEA. The CDR3 covers 11 residues. The CDR3 reads CSVPINTEAFF. CDR3 nucleotides: TGCAGCGTTCCAATTAACACTGAAGCTTTCTTT.

This clone was observed a single time. The CDR3 nucleotides are TGTGCCAGCAGCTATAGGAGTAGTTTAGGCTACACCTTC. This sequence encodes CASSYRSSLGYTF. The V and J genes are TRBV11-3 and TRBJ1-2; D gene ambiguous. V lost 4 bases and J lost 8, with 14 bases in between. Germline CDR1 SGHNT, CDR2 YENEEA. The CDR3 contains 13 residues.

CDR3 in DNA: TGTGCCAGTAGTAACAAGGCGGCGGGGGGACGCTACGAGCAGTACTTC. It yields the protein CASSNKAAGGRYEQYF. The gene calls are TRBV19 and TRBJ2-7; 8 nucleotides line up with TRBD2. The length of the CDR3 is 16 residues. The V gene end was trimmed by 4 bases and the J gene end by 3 bases; junction bases not matched to a gene: 11. CDR1 is LNHDA and CDR2 is SQIVND in the germline V gene (reference sequence). Filled out from reference TRBV19 and TRBJ2-7, the complete variable domain reads DGGITQSPKYLFRKEGQNVTLSCEQNLNHDAMYWYRQDPGQGLRLIYYSQIVNDFQKGDIAEGYSVSREKKESFPLTVTSAQKNPTAFYLCASSNKAAGGRYEQYFGPGTRLTVT.

This clone has more than one count but fewer than ten. V usage is TRBV6-1 and J usage is TRBJ2-3, with 9 positions matching TRBD2. Germline V lookup: CDR1 MNHNS, CDR2 SASEGT. Trimming took 5 bases from V and 7 from J; bases not matched to a gene: 10. This CDR3 region has 15 residues. Here the CDR3 reads CASSLPRGGMNTQYF. CDR3 bases: TGTGCCAGCAGTTTGCCGCGGGGGGGTATGAATACGCAGTATTTT.

The V call is TRBV5-1, the J call TRBJ2-2, with D hard to call. Germline V gene lookup returns CDR1 SGHRS and CDR2 YFSETQ. V was cut by 4 bases and J by 8 bases, with 12 bases left in between. This CDR3 region has 13 residues. CDR3 residues: CASSPPKLGELFF. In DNA form, the CDR3 reads TGCGCCAGCAGCCCGCCCAAGCTGGGGGAGCTGTTTTTT.